The 9 T cell receptor beta chains presented below share a single source sample, sequenced in a study of blood T cell repertoires in COVID-19. TCRdb keeps only in-frame clones here, not all; method: immunoSEQ multiplex PCR. The top ten hold about 2.2% of the sample, which has more than 200,000 clones, about nine tenths seen once. Source material: peripheral blood. The source is a woman in her forties or fifties with acute or convalescent COVID-19.

The J gene is TRBJ2-3, the V gene TRBV2; TRBD2 matches 15 bases. This CDR3 contains 16 residues. The V and J ends lost 5 bases and 3 bases, in that order; junction bases with no gene match: 3. Germline assignment: CDR1 SNHLY and CDR2 FYNNEI. CDR3 coding DNA: TGTGCCAGCAGTACCGGGACTAGCGGGGGGACAGATACGCAGTATTTT. Protein product: CASSTGTSGGTDTQYF.

V usage is TRBV6-5 and J usage is TRBJ2-5; weak D call: TRBD2 (5 bases). This CDR3 has 13 residues. Germline V CDR1 and CDR2: MNHEY, SVGAGI. V shed 4 bases and J shed 3 bases, with 9 bases lying between them. CDR3 amino acids: CASSWEIKETQYF. CDR3 nucleotide sequence: TGTGCCAGCAGTTGGGAGATAAAAGAGACCCAGTACTTC.

J is TRBJ2-1 and V is TRBV5-1; D remains ambiguous. The V end lost 0 bases, the J end lost 5 bases, and 9 bases lay between the germline ends. This CDR3 spans 14 amino acids. Per the germline V gene, CDR1 is SGHRS and CDR2 is YFSETQ. The CDR3 region has the DNA TGCGCCAGCAGCTTGGGGAGTCAGAACAATGAGCAGTTCTTC. It is translated as CASSLGSQNNEQFF.

In this sample, this clone turned up once. The chain uses TRBV13 and TRBJ2-5; D is possibly TRBD1 (7 bases). V was pared by 0 bases and J by 5 bases, with 13 bases between. This CDR3 contains 15 residues. The germline V gene encodes CDR1 PRHDT and CDR2 FYEKMQ (reference sequence). The CDR3 protein is CASSLGETGRETQYF. The DNA of the CDR3 is TGTGCCAGCAGCTTAGGGGAGACAGGGAGGGAGACCCAGTACTTC.

As DNA, the CDR3 is TGTGCCAGCAGCTTAGCTTCGGTAAACACCATATATTTT. This translates into CASSLASVNTIYF. This chain links TRBV11-2 with TRBJ1-3; D ambiguous. The CDR3 is 13 residues long. The germline gives CDR1 SGHAT, CDR2 FQNNGV. The germline V and J ends were trimmed by 1 base and 6 bases, with 7 bases remaining between them.

The rearrangement uses TRBV25-1 and TRBJ2-3; 9 bases align to TRBD1. With 4 bases clipped from V and 2 bases from J, the junction kept 4 bases outside the gene matches. In germline, CDR1 is MGHDK, CDR2 SYGVNS. CDR3 size: 15 residues. DNA for the CDR3: TGTGCCAGCAGTGGGGACAGGGTAGTCACAGATACGCAGTATTTT. Its protein is CASSGDRVVTDTQYF. Full variable domain (outside the CDR3, taken from reference TRBV25-1 and TRBJ2-3): EADIYQTPRYLVIGTGKKITLECSQTMGHDKMYWYQQDPGMELHLIHYSYGVNSTEKGDLSSESTVSRIRTEHFPLTLESARPSHTSQYLCASSGDRVVTDTQYFGPGTRLTVL.

The chain recombines TRBV15 with TRBJ1-5; 7 positions agree with TRBD1. Losses at the gene ends were 7 bases for V and 0 bases for J; bases not matched to a gene: 3. The CDR3 totals 14 residues. Germline V gene lookup returns CDR1 LNHNV and CDR2 YYDKDF (reference sequence). The CDR3 sequence: CATTSGGSNQPQHF. In DNA form, the CDR3 reads TGTGCCACCACCTCAGGGGGTAGCAATCAGCCCCAGCATTTT.

The chain links TRBV3-1 (or the pseudogene TRBV3-2) to TRBJ2-3; D perhaps matches TRBD2 (6 bases). V lost 2 bases and J lost 3, with 18 bases in between. The CDR3 spans 17 residues. CDR1 and CDR2 (germline): LGHDT, YNNKEL (reference sequence). CDR3 coding DNA: TGTGCCAGCAGCCAACCATACGGGAGTGACGGTACAGATACGCAGTATTTT. This gives the protein CASSQPYGSDGTDTQYF.

The chain is built from TRBV19 and TRBJ1-2; D unresolved. This CDR3 has 14 residues. V dropped 1 base and J dropped 2 bases, with 8 bases sitting between them. Germline CDR1 reads LNHDA; CDR2 reads SQIVND (reference sequence). The CDR3 loop reads CASSIGERNYGYTF. Here the CDR3 DNA reads TGTGCCAGTAGTATAGGAGAACGGAACTATGGCTACACCTTC.